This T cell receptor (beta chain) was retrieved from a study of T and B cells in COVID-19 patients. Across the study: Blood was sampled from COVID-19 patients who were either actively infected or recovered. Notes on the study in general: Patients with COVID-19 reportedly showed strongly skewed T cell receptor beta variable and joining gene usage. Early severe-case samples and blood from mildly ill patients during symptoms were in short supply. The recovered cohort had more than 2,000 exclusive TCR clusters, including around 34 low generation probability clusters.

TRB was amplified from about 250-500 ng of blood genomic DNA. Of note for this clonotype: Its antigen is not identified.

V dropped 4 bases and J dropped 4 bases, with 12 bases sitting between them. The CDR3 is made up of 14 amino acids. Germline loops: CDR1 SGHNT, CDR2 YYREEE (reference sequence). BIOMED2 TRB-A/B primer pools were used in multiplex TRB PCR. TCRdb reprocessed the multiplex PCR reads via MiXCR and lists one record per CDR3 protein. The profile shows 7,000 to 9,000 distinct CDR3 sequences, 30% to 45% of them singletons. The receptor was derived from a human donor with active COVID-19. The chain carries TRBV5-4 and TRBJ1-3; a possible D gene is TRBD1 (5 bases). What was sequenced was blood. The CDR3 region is CASSGGAEGNTIYF. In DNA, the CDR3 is TGTGCCAGCAGCGGCGGGGCTGAAGGAAACACCATATATTTT.